The next 20 T cell receptor beta chains were all read from a single sample in a study of CD8+ T cells in alopecia areata. The sequencing template was cDNA reverse transcribed from extracted RNA. Using immunoSEQ multiplex PCR, the repertoire was profiled, and TCRdb retains in-frame clones only, with some absent. The sample holds around 140,000 clones, approximately 90% seen once. Treatment specified: oral pan-JAK inhibitor, 5-10 mg twice daily. The sequences come from CD8+ T cells sorted from blood, collected at week 4, from a patient treated with tofacitinib. The receptors were gathered from a human donor with alopecia areata.

The rearrangement uses TRBV29-1 and TRBJ1-3; 8 nucleotides agree with TRBD1. Germline loops: CDR1 SQVTM, CDR2 ANQGSEA. J gave up 6 bases and V 0 bases, and 13 bases lay outside the gene matches. The CDR3 has 17 residues. CDR3 sequence: CSVEEKTQGAVTNTIYF. CDR3 nucleotide sequence: TGCAGCGTTGAAGAGAAGACTCAGGGGGCTGTCACAAACACCATATATTTT.

The V call is TRBV4-1, the J call TRBJ1-5, with no clear D. The CDR3 is 13 residues long. CDR1 and CDR2 (germline): MGHRA, YSYEKL. The V end lost 4 bases, the J end lost 7 bases, and 11 bases lay between the germline ends. The CDR3 nucleotides are TGCGCCAGCAGCCTAACGGGGTTACAGCCCCAGCATTTT. Its translation is CASSLTGLQPQHF.

The chain is built from TRBV29-1 and TRBJ2-2, with 8 bases lining up with TRBD2. Germline V gene sequence: CDR1 SQVTM, CDR2 ANQGSEA. J was trimmed by 6 bases and V by 3 bases; bases with no gene match: 6. This CDR3 contains 14 residues. The CDR3 reads CSVEGLAGPGELFF. The CDR3 bases are TGCAGCGTTGAGGGTCTAGCGGGCCCCGGGGAGCTGTTTTTT.

The chain couples TRBV4-1 to TRBJ2-3; 8 nucleotides match TRBD2. V trimming: 9 bases; J trimming: 8 bases; junction bases outside the gene matches: 7. Germline V CDR1 and CDR2: MGHRA, YSYEKL. This CDR3 region has 12 residues. This CDR3 is CASSGKSGTQYF. The CDR3 DNA sequence: TGCGCCAGTAGCGGGAAGTCGGGTACGCAGTATTTT.

This chain uses TRBV5-1 with TRBJ2-7; D is unresolved. The CDR3 loop spans 15 amino acids. Trimming cost V 0 bases and J 0 bases, with 10 bases left between them. CDR1 is SGHRS, CDR2 YFSETQ, per germline. The CDR3, as DNA: TGCGCCAGCAGCTTGGATGGGTTGGGCTCCTACGAGCAGTACTTC. Its protein product is CASSLDGLGSYEQYF. The variable domain in full, with the rest retrieved from reference TRBV5-1 and TRBJ2-7, is KAGVTQTPRYLIKTRGQQVTLSCSPISGHRSVSWYQQTPGQGLQFLFEYFSETQRNKGNFPGRFSGRQFSNSRSEMNVSTLELGDSALYLCASSLDGLGSYEQYFGPGTRLTVT.

The rearrangement links TRBV11-2 to TRBJ2-7; TRBD1 aligns across 7 bases. The V and J ends lost 3 bases and 4 bases, in that order; junction bases with no gene match: 12. Germline-derived CDR1 and CDR2 are SGHAT and FQNNGV. The CDR3 sequence is 16 residues long. CDR3 bases: TGTGCCAGCAGCTTCGGGACAGCACCAGAGTTTTACGAGCAGTACTTC. As protein: CASSFGTAPEFYEQYF.

This sequence joins TRBV19 and TRBJ2-7; D is possibly TRBD2 (6 bases). The V end lost 3 bases, the J end lost 3 bases, and 15 bases lay between the germline ends. Germline-derived CDR1 and CDR2 are LNHDA and SQIVND (reference sequence). This CDR3 has 15 amino acids. The CDR3 DNA reads as TGTGCCAGTAGTATTCTGCCCGGCGGGGACTACGAGCAGTACTTC. Translating it yields CASSILPGGDYEQYF.

This clone has just one count. The rearrangement links TRBV5-4 to TRBJ1-1, with D maybe TRBD1 (6 bases). The CDR3 is made up of 12 amino acids. Trimming removed 1 base at V and 9 bases at J, with 10 bases between. CDR1 and CDR2 (germline): SGHNT, YYREEE (reference sequence). For the CDR3, the DNA is TGTGCCAGCAGCTTGTCCGGGACACAAGCTTTCTTT. Encoded protein: CASSLSGTQAFF. The variable domain in full, with the rest retrieved from reference TRBV5-4 and TRBJ1-1, is ETGVTQSPTHLIKTRGQQVTLRCSSQSGHNTVSWYQQALGQGPQFIFQYYREEENGRGNFPPRFSGLQFPNYSSELNVNALELDDSALYLCASSLSGTQAFFGQGTRLTVV.

This chain uses TRBV29-1 with TRBJ2-1; TRBD2 matches 14 bases. V shed 3 bases, J shed 0 bases, and the junction held 4 bases outside the gene matches. The CDR3 is made up of 17 amino acids. Germline V lookup: CDR1 SQVTM, CDR2 ANQGSEA. The CDR3 coding sequence is TGCAGCGTTGACGGGACTAGCGGGAGTAGCTCCTACAATGAGCAGTTCTTC. Its protein is CSVDGTSGSSSYNEQFF.

The chain couples TRBV2 to TRBJ2-1; 11 nucleotides agree with TRBD2. CDR3 length: 15 residues. With 7 bases clipped from V and 5 bases from J, the junction kept 7 bases outside the gene matches. Germline V gene lookup returns CDR1 SNHLY and CDR2 FYNNEI. The CDR3 protein is CASTPLAGVDNEQFF. CDR3 sequence (DNA): TGTGCCAGCACTCCACTAGCGGGGGTAGACAATGAGCAGTTCTTC. The full variable domain, in which reference TRBV2 and TRBJ2-1 provide the parts outside the CDR3, is EPEVTQTPSHQVTQMGQEVILRCVPISNHLYFYWYRQILGQKVEFLVSFYNNEISEKSEIFDDQFSVERPDGSNFTLKIRSTKLEDSAMYFCASTPLAGVDNEQFFGPGTRLTVL.

This rearrangement joins TRBV5-6 to TRBJ2-1; 8 bases map to TRBD2. The CDR3 consists of 16 residues. V was clipped by 2 bases and J by 8 bases; unmatched bases: 12. Germline lookup yields CDR1 SGHDT and CDR2 YYEEEE. The CDR3 DNA is TGTGCCAGCAGCTTACGGGAGGGGTTTCTCCGCCATGAGCAGTTCTTC. Its translation is CASSLREGFLRHEQFF.

This clone appeared a few times. This chain links TRBV7-3 with TRBJ2-3, with TRBD2 matching 7 bases. Losses at the gene ends were 4 bases for V and 3 bases for J; bases not matched to a gene: 13. Per germline, CDR1 SGHTA and CDR2 FQGTGA. The CDR3 length is 17 residues. The CDR3 DNA reads TGTGCCAGCAGCTCCGCGAAAGCGGGACCGGGTACAGATACGCAGTATTTT. Translated, it gives CASSSAKAGPGTDTQYF.

The chain uses TRBV2 and TRBJ1-2; TRBD1 matches 11 bases. Trimming cost V 10 bases and J 0 bases; bases outside gene matches: 13. The germline CDR1 and CDR2 sequences are SNHLY and FYNNEI. The CDR3 runs to 17 residues. CDR3 sequence (DNA): TGTGCCACCAAGTCCCGGGACAGGGGGAAACCTAACTATGGCTACACCTTC. It translates to CATKSRDRGKPNYGYTF.

The gene calls are TRBV5-1 and TRBJ2-1; 9 bases match TRBD1. V shed 2 bases and J 8 bases; nucleotides not matched to a gene: 5. Germline CDR1 and CDR2: SGHRS and YFSETQ. The CDR3 loop spans 14 amino acids. The CDR3 DNA reads TGCGCCAGCAGCTTTACAGGGGGCAGCGATGAGCAGTTCTTC. This codes for CASSFTGGSDEQFF.

The rearrangement joins TRBV29-1 to TRBJ2-7, with 7 nucleotides matching TRBD1. The CDR3 length is 14 residues. Unmatched junction bases numbered 7, after V lost 4 bases and J lost 1 base. Germline loops: CDR1 SQVTM, CDR2 ANQGSEA. CDR3 residues: CSVVLRDSSYEQYF. The CDR3 nucleotides read TGCAGCGTTGTTCTCCGGGACAGTTCCTACGAGCAGTACTTC.

V is TRBV11-2 and J is TRBJ2-1; 7 nucleotides match TRBD2. With 1 base clipped from V and 3 bases from J, the junction kept 3 bases outside the gene matches. The CDR3 covers 15 residues. Germline-derived CDR1 and CDR2 are SGHAT and FQNNGV. The DNA for the CDR3 is TGTGCCAGCAGCTTAGTAAGGGACTACTACAATGAGCAGTTCTTC. This gives the protein CASSLVRDYYNEQFF.

This chain uses TRBV6-1 with TRBJ1-4, with 9 nucleotides matching TRBD1. Germline trimming cut 6 bases from V and 9 bases from J; bases unmatched to any gene: 8. CDR3 length: 14 residues. Germline values: CDR1 MNHNS, CDR2 SASEGT. The CDR3 DNA reads as TGTGCCAGCAGGACCGGGACAGGGAGGCAAAAACTGTTTTTT. Amino acid sequence: CASRTGTGRQKLFF.

This clone was observed a single time. The chain employs TRBV5-1 and TRBJ2-7; 7 nucleotides match TRBD2. The V and J ends lost 0 bases and 6 bases, in that order; junction bases with no gene match: 9. CDR3 length: 15 residues. The V gene's germline CDR1 is SGHRS and CDR2 YFSETQ. The CDR3 here is CASSLAGGSYAEQYF. DNA for the CDR3: TGCGCCAGCAGCTTGGCTGGCGGGAGTTACGCCGAGCAGTACTTC.

V and J are TRBV4-1 and TRBJ2-5; 10 nucleotides match TRBD2. The V gene's germline CDR1 is MGHRA and CDR2 YSYEKL. V shed 4 bases, J shed 3 bases, and the junction held 8 bases outside the gene matches. The CDR3 has 16 amino acids. In DNA form, the CDR3 reads TGCGCCAGCAGCCCCGTCAGGACTAGCGGAAAAGAGACCCAGTACTTC. It encodes CASSPVRTSGKETQYF.

The chain carries TRBV6-4 and TRBJ2-1, with 12 bases aligning to TRBD2. CDR3 length equals 15 residues. V lost 6 bases to trimming and J lost 2 bases; unmatched junction nucleotides: 2. The germline V gene has CDR1 MRHNA and CDR2 SNTAGT. This CDR3 is CASSTSGGPYNEQFF. The CDR3 DNA sequence: TGTGCCAGCAGCACTAGCGGGGGGCCCTACAATGAGCAGTTCTTC.